Sequencing of this T cell receptor beta chain was carried out in a study of cytomegalovirus exposure and HLA in healthy donors. As for the study in general: There were around 100 million unique TCR beta sequences, drawn from approximately 180 million T cells, in an earlier analysis.

60 Vbeta and 13 Jbeta primers were used in PCR. Per the original data handling: Later analysis identified 88 million or so unique TCR beta chains, approximately 11 million shared. Here immunoSEQ multiplex PCR was the method, and the copy in TCRdb shows in-frame clones only, minus some. The V and J calls and clone size were taken over from that table, and D and trimming were inferred from the DNA. The profile shows approximately 120,000 clones, under 80% of them singletons. Overall study findings and caveats: Researchers reported in a later analysis that a missense DCLRE1C variant was tied to TCR beta V- and J-gene trimming.

Unrecorded immune exposures were likely, despite nominal health at sampling. Remarks on this clone: Its antigen remains unidentified. One end of the junction varies from germline; a read error may be responsible.

The CDR3 loop spans 13 amino acids. Germline CDR1 SGHVS, CDR2 FQNEAQ. The sequenced material came from PBMCs. The chain uses TRBV7-8 and TRBJ2-5; TRBD2 agrees at 8 bases. The source of this sequence is a man aged 40-55 years in good health and CMV-seropositive. The CDR3: CASSLAGAETQYF. DNA for the CDR3: TGTGCCAGCAGCCTAGCGGGCGCAGAGACCCAGTACTTC.